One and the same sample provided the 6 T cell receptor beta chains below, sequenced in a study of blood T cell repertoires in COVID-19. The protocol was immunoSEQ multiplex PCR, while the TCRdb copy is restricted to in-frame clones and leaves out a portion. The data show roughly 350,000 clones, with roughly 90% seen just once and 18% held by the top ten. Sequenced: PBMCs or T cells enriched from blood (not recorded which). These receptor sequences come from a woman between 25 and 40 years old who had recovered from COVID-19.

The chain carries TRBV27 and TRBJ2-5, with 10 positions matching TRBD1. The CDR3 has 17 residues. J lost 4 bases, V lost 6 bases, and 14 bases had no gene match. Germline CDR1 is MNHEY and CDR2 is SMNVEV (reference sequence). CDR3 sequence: CASRSPLGTGDGETQYF. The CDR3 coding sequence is TGTGCCAGCAGATCCCCCCTCGGGACAGGGGACGGAGAGACCCAGTACTTC.

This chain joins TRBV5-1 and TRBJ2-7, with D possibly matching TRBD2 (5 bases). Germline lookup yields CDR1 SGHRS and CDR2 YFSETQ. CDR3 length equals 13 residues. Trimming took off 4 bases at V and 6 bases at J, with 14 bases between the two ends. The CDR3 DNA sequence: TGCGCCAGCAGCCCCCCCTCCCTAGCCGAGCAGTACTTC. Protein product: CASSPPSLAEQYF.

The chain's CDR3 is CASSPRGLNTEAFF. CDR3 sequence (DNA): TGTGCCAGCAGCCCCCGGGGGTTGAACACTGAAGCTTTCTTT. The rearrangement uses TRBV5-4 and TRBJ1-1; the D gene is possibly TRBD1 (5 bases). The CDR3 loop spans 14 amino acids. Germline assignment: CDR1 SGHNT and CDR2 YYREEE (reference sequence). V shed 4 bases and J shed 0 bases, with 10 bases lying between them. Full variable domain (missing parts from reference TRBV5-4 and TRBJ1-1): ETGVTQSPTHLIKTRGQQVTLRCSSQSGHNTVSWYQQALGQGPQFIFQYYREEENGRGNFPPRFSGLQFPNYSSELNVNALELDDSALYLCASSPRGLNTEAFFGQGTRLTVV.

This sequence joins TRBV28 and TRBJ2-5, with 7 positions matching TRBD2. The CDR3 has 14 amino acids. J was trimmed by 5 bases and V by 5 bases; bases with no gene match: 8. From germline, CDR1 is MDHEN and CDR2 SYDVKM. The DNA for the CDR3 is TGTGCCAGCAGTCTACCCCTCGGGAGGGAGACCCAGTACTTC. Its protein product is CASSLPLGRETQYF.

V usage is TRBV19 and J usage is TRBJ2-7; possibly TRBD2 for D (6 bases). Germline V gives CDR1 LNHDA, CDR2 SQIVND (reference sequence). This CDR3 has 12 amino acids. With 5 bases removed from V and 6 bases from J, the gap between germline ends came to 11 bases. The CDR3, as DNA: TGTGCCAGTAGTCTCGGGACTTTCGAGCAGTACTTC. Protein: CASSLGTFEQYF. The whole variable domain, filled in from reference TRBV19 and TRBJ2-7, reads DGGITQSPKYLFRKEGQNVTLSCEQNLNHDAMYWYRQDPGQGLRLIYYSQIVNDFQKGDIAEGYSVSREKKESFPLTVTSAQKNPTAFYLCASSLGTFEQYFGPGTRLTVT.

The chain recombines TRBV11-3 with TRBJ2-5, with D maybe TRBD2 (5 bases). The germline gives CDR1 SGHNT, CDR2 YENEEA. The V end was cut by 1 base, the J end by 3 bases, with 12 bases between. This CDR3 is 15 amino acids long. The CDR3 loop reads CASSLAPEEEETQYF. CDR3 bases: TGTGCCAGCAGCTTAGCCCCGGAGGAGGAAGAGACCCAGTACTTC.